Listed here is a single T cell receptor beta chain. This clone was recorded once. Its target antigen remains unknown. Base qualities are not provided; no much larger clone lies one nucleotide away. The source of the sample is a study of blood T cell repertoires in COVID-19 (dated by TCRdb to the early 2020s). The study in broad terms: Collaborator samples came from the United States, Italy and Spain and covered acute and convalescent phases of COVID-19. The material from the prospective study consisted of cDNA or gDNA derived from T cells, B-cell-depleted T cells, or PBMCs. Subjects who had been exposed to COVID-19, were actively infected with it, or had recovered from it provided the deeply sampled blood TCRbeta repertoires that made up the dataset. The repertoires were released in a freely available public database meant as a resource for research on the immune response to SARS-CoV-2. Samples came from the ongoing ImmuneRACE study (first 160 participants) plus 1,254 subjects from 6 global collaborators. Sample metadata almost always included a de-identified subject ID, COVID-19 status, age in years and sex. HLA class I and class II types, where available, came from metadata supplied by the sample provider rather than from assay-based typing.

Beyond this particular receptor, the publication reports: Clinical and demographic metadata were provided uncurated, with the amount varying by source and participant.

Participants in the prospective study were enrolled through a virtual design, were aged about 18 to 100 years, and lived in roughly 25 United States geographic areas. In the prospective study, participants were assigned to cohorts based on the clinical history participants reported in a screening survey and a study questionnaire. Recovered participants in ImmuneRACE Cohort 3 were defined by two consecutive negative NP/OP PCR tests, clearance by a healthcare professional, or resolution of symptoms. In the prospective study, whole blood, serum and a nasopharyngeal or oropharyngeal swab were collected from each participant by mobile phlebotomists. Over a roughly 2-month period, participants in the prospective study had the option of providing additional blood draws and questionnaires. Before DNA extraction, prospective study blood samples were shipped either frozen or at room temperature. V is pared back by 1 base and J by 6 bases, with 7 bases lying between the germline termini. From the cysteine through the phenylalanine, the CDR3 covers 12 amino acids. The CDR3 DNA has 36 bases and is translated from base 1. CDR1 and CDR2 were assigned from the germline V gene as MGHRA and YSYEKL.

The immunoSEQ Assay, a bias-controlled multiplex PCR, was used to amplify TCRbeta CDR3 regions from genomic DNA. In the paper's pipeline: The number of nucleated cells in each sample was estimated by amplification of reference gene primers within the assay. To quantify the absolute abundance of each unique TCRbeta CDR3 rearrangement, sequence reads were collapsed and filtered. For each sample, productive Simpson clonality was calculated by taking the square root of Simpson's diversity index across productive rearrangements. Here the immuneACCESS table is served through TCRdb, limited to in-frame sequences with V and J called. Missing clones are a known gap in these copies; in checked studies unresolved V genes cover under half, and the rest lacks a known reason. That table is the source of V, J and clone size, and D and trimming were worked out from the DNA. The sample has a few hundred thousand clones on record, around 86% of them singletons. The ten largest account for more than 9% of the sample.

The receptor was isolated from a young woman who had recovered from COVID-19. Rearrangement joined TRBV4-1 to TRBJ2-7; confidence is insufficient to name the D gene. Sequenced input: PBMCs or T cells enriched from blood (not recorded which). The nucleotides read TGCGCCAGCAGCCAAGGGGCAGTCGAGCAGTACTTC. Protein translation: CASSQGAVEQYF.